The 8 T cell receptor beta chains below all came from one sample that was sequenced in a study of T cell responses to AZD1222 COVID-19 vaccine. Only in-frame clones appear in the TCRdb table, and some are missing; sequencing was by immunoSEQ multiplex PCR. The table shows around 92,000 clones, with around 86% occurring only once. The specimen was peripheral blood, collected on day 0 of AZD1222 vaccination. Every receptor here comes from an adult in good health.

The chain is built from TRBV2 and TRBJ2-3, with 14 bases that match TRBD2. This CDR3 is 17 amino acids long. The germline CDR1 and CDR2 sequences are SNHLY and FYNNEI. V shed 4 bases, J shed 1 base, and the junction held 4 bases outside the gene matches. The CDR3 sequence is CASSGGLAGAGTDTQYF. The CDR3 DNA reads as TGTGCCAGCAGTGGGGGACTAGCGGGAGCGGGCACAGATACGCAGTATTTT. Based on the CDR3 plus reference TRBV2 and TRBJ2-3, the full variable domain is EPEVTQTPSHQVTQMGQEVILRCVPISNHLYFYWYRQILGQKVEFLVSFYNNEISEKSEIFDDQFSVERPDGSNFTLKIRSTKLEDSAMYFCASSGGLAGAGTDTQYFGPGTRLTVL.

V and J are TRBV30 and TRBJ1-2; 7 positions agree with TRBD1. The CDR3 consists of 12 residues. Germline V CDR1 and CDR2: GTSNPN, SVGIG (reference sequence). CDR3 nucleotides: TGTGCTGTTGGGGGAGGGGGCCAGAGCTACACCTTC. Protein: CAVGGGGQSYTF.

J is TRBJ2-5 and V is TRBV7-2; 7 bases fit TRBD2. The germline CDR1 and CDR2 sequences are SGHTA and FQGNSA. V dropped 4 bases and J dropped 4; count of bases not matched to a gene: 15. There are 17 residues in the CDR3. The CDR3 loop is CASSSNGGRGRGETQYF. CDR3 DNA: TGTGCCAGCAGCTCCAATGGGGGTCGAGGGAGGGGAGAGACCCAGTACTTC. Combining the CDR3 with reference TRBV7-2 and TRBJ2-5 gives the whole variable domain GAGVSQSPSNKVTEKGKDVELRCDPISGHTALYWYRQSLGQGLEFLIYFQGNSAPDKSGLPSDRFSAERTGGSVSTLTIQRTQQEDSAVYLCASSSNGGRGRGETQYFGPGTRLLVL.

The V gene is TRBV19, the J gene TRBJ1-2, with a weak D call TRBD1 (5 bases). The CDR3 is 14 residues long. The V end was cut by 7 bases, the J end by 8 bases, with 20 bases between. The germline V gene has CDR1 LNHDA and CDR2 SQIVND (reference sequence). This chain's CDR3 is CASTPQEAGHGYTF. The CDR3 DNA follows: TGTGCCAGTACCCCACAGGAGGCTGGACACGGCTACACCTTC.

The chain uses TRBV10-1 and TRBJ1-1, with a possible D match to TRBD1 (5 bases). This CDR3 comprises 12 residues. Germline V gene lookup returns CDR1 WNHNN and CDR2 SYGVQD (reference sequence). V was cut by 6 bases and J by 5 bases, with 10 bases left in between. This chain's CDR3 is CASSGQLTEAFF. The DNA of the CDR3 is TGCGCCAGCAGCGGACAACTGACTGAAGCTTTCTTT.

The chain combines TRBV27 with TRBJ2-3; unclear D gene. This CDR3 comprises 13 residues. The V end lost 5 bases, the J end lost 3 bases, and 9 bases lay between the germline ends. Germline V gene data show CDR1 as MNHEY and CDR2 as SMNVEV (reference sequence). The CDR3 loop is CASSKQLTDTQYF. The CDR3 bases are TGTGCCAGCAGTAAACAGTTAACAGATACGCAGTATTTT.

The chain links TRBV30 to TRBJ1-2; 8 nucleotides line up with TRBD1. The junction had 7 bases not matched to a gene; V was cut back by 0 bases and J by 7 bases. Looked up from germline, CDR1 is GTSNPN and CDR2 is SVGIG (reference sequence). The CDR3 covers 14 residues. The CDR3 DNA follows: TGTGCCTGGAGTGTACAGGGGGGTCCGAGTGGCTACACCTTC. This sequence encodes CAWSVQGGPSGYTF.

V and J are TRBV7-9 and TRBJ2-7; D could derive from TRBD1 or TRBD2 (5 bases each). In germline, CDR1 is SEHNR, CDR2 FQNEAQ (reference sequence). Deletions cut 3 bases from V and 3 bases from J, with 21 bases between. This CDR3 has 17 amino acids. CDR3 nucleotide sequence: TGTGCCAGCAGCTTTGGCAGGGTGGAGGACCTTTTCTACGAGCAGTACTTC. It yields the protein CASSFGRVEDLFYEQYF.